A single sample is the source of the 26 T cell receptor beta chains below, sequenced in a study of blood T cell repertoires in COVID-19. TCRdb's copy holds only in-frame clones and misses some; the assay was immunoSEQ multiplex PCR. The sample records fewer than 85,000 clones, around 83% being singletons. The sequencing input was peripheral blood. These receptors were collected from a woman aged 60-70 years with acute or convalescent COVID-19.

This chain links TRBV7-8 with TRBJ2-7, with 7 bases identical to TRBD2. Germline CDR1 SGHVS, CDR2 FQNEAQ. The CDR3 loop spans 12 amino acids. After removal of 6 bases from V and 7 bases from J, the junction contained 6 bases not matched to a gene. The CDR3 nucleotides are TGTGCCAGCAGTTTCCCCGGGGGGGAGCAGTACTTC. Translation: CASSFPGGEQYF.

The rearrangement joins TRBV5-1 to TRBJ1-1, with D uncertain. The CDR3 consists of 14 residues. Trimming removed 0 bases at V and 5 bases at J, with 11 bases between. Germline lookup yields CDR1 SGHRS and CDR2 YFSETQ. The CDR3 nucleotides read TGCGCCAGCAGCTTGGACGGGGTCGGGACTGAAGCTTTCTTT. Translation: CASSLDGVGTEAFF.

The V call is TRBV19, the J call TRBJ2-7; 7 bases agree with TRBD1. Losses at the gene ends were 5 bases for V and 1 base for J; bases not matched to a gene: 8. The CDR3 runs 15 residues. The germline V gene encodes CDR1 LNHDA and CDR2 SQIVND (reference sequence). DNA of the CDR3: TGTGCCAGTAGTCCTGGGACAGCCGCGTCCTACGAGCAGTACTTC. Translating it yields CASSPGTAASYEQYF.

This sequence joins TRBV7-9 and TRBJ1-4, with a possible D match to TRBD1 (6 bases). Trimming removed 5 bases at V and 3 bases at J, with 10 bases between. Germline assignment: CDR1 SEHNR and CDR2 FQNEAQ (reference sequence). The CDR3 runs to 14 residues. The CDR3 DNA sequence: TGTGCCAGCAGCCGGGAGGGGGCTAATGAAAAACTGTTTTTT. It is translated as CASSREGANEKLFF.

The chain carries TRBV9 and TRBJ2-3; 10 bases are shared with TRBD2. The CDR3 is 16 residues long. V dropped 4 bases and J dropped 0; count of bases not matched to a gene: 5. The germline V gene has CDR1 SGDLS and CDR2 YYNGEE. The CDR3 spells CASSPSGGASTDTQYF. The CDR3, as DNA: TGTGCCAGCAGCCCCAGCGGGGGGGCTAGCACAGATACGCAGTATTTT.

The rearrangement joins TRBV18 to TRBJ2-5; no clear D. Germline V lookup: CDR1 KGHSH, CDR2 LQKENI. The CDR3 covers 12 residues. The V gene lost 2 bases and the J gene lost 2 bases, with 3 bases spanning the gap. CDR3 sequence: CASSPIQETQYF. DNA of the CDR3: TGTGCCAGCTCACCAATACAAGAGACCCAGTACTTC.

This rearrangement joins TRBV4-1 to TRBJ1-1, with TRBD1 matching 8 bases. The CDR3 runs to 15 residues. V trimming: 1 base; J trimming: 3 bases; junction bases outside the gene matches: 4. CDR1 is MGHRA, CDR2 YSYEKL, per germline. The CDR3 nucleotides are TGCGCCAGCAGCCAAGCGGACAGGGATTACACTGAAGCTTTCTTT. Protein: CASSQADRDYTEAFF.

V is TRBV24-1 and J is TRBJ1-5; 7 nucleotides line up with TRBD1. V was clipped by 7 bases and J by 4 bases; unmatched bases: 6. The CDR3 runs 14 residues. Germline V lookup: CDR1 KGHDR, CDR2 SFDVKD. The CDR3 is CATSEGTANQPQHF. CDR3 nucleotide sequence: TGTGCCACCAGCGAAGGGACAGCGAATCAGCCCCAGCATTTT.

CDR3 nucleotides: TGTGCCAGCGCTCAACAGGGGAATACTGAAGCTTTCTTT. Protein: CASAQQGNTEAFF. The chain couples TRBV6-5 to TRBJ1-1; 7 bases are shared with TRBD1. This CDR3 has 13 amino acids. V trimming: 8 bases; J trimming: 5 bases; junction bases outside the gene matches: 8. The V gene's germline CDR1 is MNHEY and CDR2 SVGAGI.

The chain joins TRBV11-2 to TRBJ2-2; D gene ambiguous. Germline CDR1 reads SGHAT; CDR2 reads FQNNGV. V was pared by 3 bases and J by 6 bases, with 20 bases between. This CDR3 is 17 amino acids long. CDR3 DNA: TGTGCCAGCAGCTTGACCGGGTTTAGCCCTCCGCCCGGGGAGCTGTTTTTT. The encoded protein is CASSLTGFSPPPGELFF.

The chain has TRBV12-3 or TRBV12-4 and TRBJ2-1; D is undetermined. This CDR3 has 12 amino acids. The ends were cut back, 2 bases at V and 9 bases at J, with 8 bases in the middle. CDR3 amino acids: CASSLLAIEQFF. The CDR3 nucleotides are TGTGCCAGCAGTTTATTGGCAATTGAGCAGTTCTTC.

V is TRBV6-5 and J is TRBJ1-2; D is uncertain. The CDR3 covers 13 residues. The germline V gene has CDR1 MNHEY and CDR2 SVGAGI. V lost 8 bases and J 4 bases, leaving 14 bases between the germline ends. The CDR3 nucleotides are TGTGCCAGCCATAGAACAGAATTCTATGGCTACACCTTC. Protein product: CASHRTEFYGYTF.

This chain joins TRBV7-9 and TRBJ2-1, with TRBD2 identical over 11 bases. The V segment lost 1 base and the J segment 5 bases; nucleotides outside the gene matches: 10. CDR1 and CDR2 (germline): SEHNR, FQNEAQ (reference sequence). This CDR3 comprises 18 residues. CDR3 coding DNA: TGTGCCAGCAGCTTAGGGGGAGGACTAGCGGGCCTAAACAATGAGCAGTTCTTC. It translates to CASSLGGGLAGLNNEQFF.

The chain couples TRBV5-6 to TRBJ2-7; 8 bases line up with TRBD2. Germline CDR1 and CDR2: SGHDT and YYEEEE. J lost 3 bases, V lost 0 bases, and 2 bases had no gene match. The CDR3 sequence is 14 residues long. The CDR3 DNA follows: TGTGCCAGCAGCTTGGCGGGACTAGACTACGAGCAGTACTTC. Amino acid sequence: CASSLAGLDYEQYF.

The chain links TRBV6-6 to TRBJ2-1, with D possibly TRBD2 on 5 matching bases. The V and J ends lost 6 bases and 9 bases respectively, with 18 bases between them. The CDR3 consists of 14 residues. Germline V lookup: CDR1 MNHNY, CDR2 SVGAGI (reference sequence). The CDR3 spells CASRLLAPPTEQFF. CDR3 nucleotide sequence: TGTGCCAGCAGGCTTCTAGCACCCCCGACTGAGCAGTTCTTC.

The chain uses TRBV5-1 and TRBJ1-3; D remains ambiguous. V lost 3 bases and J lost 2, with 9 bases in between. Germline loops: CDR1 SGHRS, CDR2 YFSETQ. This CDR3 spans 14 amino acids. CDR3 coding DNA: TGCGCCAGCAGCTCCCCGGAGACTGGAAACACCATATATTTT. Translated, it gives CASSSPETGNTIYF.

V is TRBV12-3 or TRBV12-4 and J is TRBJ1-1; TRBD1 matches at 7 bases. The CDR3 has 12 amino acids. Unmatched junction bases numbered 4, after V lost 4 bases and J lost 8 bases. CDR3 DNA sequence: TGTGCCAGCAGTTACTTGACAGGGGAAGCTTTCTTT. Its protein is CASSYLTGEAFF.

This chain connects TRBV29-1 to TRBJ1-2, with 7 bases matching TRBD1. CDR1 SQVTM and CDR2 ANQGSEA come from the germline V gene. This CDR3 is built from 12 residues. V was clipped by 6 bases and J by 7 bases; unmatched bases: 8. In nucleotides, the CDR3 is TGCAGCGTATCCCCAGGGGGGACTGGCTACACCTTC. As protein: CSVSPGGTGYTF.

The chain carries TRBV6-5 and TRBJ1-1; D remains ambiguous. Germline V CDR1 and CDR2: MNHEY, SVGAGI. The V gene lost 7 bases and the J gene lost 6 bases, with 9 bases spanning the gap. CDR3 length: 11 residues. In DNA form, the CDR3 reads TGTGCCAGCACCCTCCGGGCTGAAGCTTTCTTT. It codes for CASTLRAEAFF.

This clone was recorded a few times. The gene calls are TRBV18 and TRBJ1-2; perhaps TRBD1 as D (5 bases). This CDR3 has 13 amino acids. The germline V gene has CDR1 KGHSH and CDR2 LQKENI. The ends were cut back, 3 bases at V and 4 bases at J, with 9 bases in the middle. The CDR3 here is CASSPDSFYGYTF. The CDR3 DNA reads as TGTGCCAGCTCACCTGACAGCTTCTATGGCTACACCTTC. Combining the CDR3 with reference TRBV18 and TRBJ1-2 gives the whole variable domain NAGVMQNPRHLVRRRGQEARLRCSPMKGHSHVYWYRQLPEEGLKFMVYLQKENIIDESGMPKERFSAEFPKEGPSILRIQQVVRGDSAAYFCASSPDSFYGYTFGSGTRLTVV.

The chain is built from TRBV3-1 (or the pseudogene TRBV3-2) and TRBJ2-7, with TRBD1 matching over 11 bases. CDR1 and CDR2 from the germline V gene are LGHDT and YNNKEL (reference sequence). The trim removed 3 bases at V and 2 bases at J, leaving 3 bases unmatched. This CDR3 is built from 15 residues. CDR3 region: CASSQDRGLAYEQYF. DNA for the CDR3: TGTGCCAGCAGCCAGGACAGGGGGCTGGCCTACGAGCAGTACTTC.

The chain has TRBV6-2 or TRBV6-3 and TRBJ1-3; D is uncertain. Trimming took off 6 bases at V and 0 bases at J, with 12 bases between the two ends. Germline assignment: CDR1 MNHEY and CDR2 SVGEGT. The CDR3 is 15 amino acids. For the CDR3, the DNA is TGTGCCAGCAGCCACGTTGGCACCTCTGGAAACACCATATATTTT. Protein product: CASSHVGTSGNTIYF.

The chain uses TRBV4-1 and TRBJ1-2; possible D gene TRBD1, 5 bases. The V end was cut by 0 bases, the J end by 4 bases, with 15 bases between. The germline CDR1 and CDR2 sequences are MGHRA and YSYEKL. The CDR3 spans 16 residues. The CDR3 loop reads CASSQEAQGVVYGYTF. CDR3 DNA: TGCGCCAGCAGCCAAGAGGCCCAAGGGGTGGTCTATGGCTACACCTTC.

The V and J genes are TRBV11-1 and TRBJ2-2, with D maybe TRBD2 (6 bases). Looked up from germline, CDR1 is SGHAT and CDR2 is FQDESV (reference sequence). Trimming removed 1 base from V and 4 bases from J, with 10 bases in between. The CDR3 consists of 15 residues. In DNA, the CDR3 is TGTGCCAGCAGCTTAGGCGGGGCTGGCACCGGGGAGCTGTTTTTT. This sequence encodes CASSLGGAGTGELFF.

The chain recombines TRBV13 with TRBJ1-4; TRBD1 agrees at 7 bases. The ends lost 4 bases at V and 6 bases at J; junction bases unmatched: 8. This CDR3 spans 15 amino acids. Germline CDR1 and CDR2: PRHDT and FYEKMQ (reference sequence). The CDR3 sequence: CASSSPGQVDEKLFF. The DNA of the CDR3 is TGTGCCAGCAGCTCCCCCGGACAGGTTGATGAAAAACTGTTTTTT.

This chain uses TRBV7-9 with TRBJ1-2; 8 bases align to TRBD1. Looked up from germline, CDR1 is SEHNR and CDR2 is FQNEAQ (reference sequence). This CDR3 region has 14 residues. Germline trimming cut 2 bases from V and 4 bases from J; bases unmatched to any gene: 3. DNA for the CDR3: TGTGCCAGCAGCTTACCGGACAGGGCCTATGGCTACACCTTC. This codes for CASSLPDRAYGYTF. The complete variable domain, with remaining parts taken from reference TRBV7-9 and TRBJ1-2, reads DTGVSQNPRHKITKRGQNVTFRCDPISEHNRLYWYRQTLGQGPEFLTYFQNEAQLEKSRLLSDRFSAERPKGSFSTLEIQRTEQGDSAMYLCASSLPDRAYGYTFGSGTRLTVV.